This T cell receptor beta chain was documented in a study of technical replicates of blood from a few donors. This CDR3 has 16 amino acids. Trimming took 5 bases from V and 5 from J, leaving 19 bases between them. Germline-derived CDR1 and CDR2 are MGHRA and YSYEKL. Some clones are missing from TCRdb's copy, which holds only in-frame ones; the method was immunoSEQ multiplex PCR. The sample includes about 80,000 clones, roughly 90% seen only once; the top ten take 0.39%. The sequenced material came from T cells isolated from PBMCs. The gene calls are TRBV4-1 and TRBJ1-5, with D possibly being TRBD1 (6 bases). This TCR derives from a human donor in good health. CDR3 DNA: TGCGCCAGCAGCTTTATACAGGGAATCTTGGATCAGCCCCAGCATTTT. This translates into CASSFIQGILDQPQHF.